The sequence of this TCR beta chain was determined in a study of blood T cell repertoires in COVID-19. Study summary: Material from acute and convalescent COVID-19 was sourced from the United States, Italy and Spain. From T cells, B-cell-depleted T cells, or PBMCs came the material, which was cDNA or gDNA.

Per the germline V gene, CDR1 is SGHVS and CDR2 is FQNEAQ. J was trimmed by 4 bases and V by 4 bases; bases with no gene match: 3. CDR3 size: 16 residues. As processed by the authors: Reference gene primer amplification gave estimated nucleated cell counts. The assay was immunoSEQ multiplex PCR, and TCRdb's table has in-frame clones only and misses some. V and J calls and clone size are as listed in that table; D and trimming were resolved from the DNA. The sample lists about 57,000 clones; around 80% were seen once. What was sequenced was peripheral blood. This sequence joins TRBV7-8 and TRBJ2-2, with 13 bases fitting TRBD2. This clonotype originated in a human donor in a cohort sampled during active COVID-19. DNA of the CDR3: TGTGCCAGCAGCTATACTAGCGGGAGGGCCACCGGGGAGCTGTTTTTT. Amino acid sequence: CASSYTSGRATGELFF.